This T cell receptor beta chain stems from a study of T cell repertoires in cytomegalovirus infection. TCRdb analysed the reads with MiXCR anew, one entry per CDR3 protein. The repertoire includes a few hundred thousand distinct CDR3 sequences, around two fifths of them detected once, and 48% sits in the top ten. This CDR3 spans 15 amino acids. Germline values: CDR1 KGHSH, CDR2 LQKENI. Losses at the gene ends were 3 bases for V and 3 bases for J; bases not matched to a gene: 7. Comment on this clonotype: Its antigen is as yet unknown.

The source was cultured PBMCs, collected from culture after CMV antigen stimulation. The sequence was collected from a human donor in good health (CMV status not recorded). Some clones in this sample may be carry-over from other donors' samples. This chain links TRBV18 with TRBJ2-5, with 7 positions matching TRBD2. The CDR3 sequence is CASSPVGGGKETQYF. The CDR3 nucleotides read TGTGCCAGCTCACCTGTCGGCGGGGGAAAAGAGACCCAGTACTTC.